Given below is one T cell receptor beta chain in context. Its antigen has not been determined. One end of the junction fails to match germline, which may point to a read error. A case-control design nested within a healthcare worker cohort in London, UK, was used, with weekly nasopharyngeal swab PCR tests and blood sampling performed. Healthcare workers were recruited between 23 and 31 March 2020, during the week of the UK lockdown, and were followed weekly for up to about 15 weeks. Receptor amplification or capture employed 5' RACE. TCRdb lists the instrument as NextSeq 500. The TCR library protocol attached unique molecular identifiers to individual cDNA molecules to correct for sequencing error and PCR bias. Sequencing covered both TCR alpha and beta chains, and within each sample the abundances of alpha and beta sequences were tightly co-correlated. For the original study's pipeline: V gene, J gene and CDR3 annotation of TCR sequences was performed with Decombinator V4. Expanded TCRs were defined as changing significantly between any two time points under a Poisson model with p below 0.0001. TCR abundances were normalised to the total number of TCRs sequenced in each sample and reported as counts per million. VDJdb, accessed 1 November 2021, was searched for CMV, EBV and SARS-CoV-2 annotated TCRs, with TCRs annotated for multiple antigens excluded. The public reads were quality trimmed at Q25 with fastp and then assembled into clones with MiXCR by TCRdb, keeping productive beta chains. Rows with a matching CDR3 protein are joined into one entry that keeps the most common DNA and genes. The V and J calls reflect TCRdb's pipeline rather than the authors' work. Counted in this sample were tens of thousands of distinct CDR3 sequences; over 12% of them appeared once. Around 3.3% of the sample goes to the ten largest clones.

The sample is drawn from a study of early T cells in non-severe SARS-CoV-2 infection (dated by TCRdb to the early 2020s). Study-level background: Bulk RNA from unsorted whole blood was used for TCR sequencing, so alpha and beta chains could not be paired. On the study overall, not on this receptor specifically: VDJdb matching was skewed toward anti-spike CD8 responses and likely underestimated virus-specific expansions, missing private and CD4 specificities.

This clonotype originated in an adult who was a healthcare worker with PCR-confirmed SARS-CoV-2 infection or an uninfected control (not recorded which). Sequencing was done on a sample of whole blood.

In nucleotide form, the sequence is TGTGCTAGCAGCTTAGGACCGGGGGCCCCCTACGAGCAGTACTTC. Translated, this is CASSLGPGAPYEQYF. The rearrangement combines TRBV7-7 with TRBJ2-7; the D element might be TRBD1 or TRBD2, as each aligns at 6 bases. The CDR3 holds 15 amino acids from the cysteine to the phenylalanine. Just the 45-base CDR3 DNA is kept, in frame starting at base 1. Per the germline V gene (reference sequence), SSHAT is the CDR1 and FNYEAQ is the CDR2. Reference TRBV7-7 and TRBJ2-7 genes cover what lies past the CDR3, so the full variable domain is GAGVSQSPRYKVTKRGQDVTLRCDPISSHATLYWYQQALGQGPEFLTYFNYEAQPDKSGLPSDRFSAERPEGSISTLTIQRTEQRDSAMYRCASSLGPGAPYEQYFGPGTRLTVT.